Listed below are T cell receptor beta chains from one sample, sequenced in a study of blood T cell repertoires in COVID-19. TCRdb keeps only in-frame clones here, not all; method: immunoSEQ multiplex PCR. This table has 300,000 or so clones, 85% to 90% appearing once. Sample: peripheral blood. The receptors stem from a man aged 65-85 years with acute or convalescent COVID-19. Both conserved end residues are part of each CDR3. Fields, in order: clone size, J gene, V gene, D gene, CDR3 DNA, CDR3 protein. A D gene is named only where the DNA matches it firmly. Some rows mark clone size as missing; the rest say once, few, many or name a class of expanded clone.

NA TRBJ2-2 TRBV24-1 TRBD1 TGTGCCACCAGTGATTCGGGACAGGGGGTCGGGGAGCTGTTTTTT CATSDSGQGVGELFF
few TRBJ1-2 TRBV7-9 TRBD1 TGTGCCAGCAGCTCGGACAGGGGGCGAGCCATGAATGGCTACACCTTC CASSSDRGRAMNGYTF
NA TRBJ2-5 TRBV5-1 TRBD1 TGCGCCAGCAGCTCACAGGGGGCCGGGGAGACCCAGTACTTC CASSSQGAGETQYF
NA TRBJ1-3 TRBV12-3/TRBV12-4 NA TGTGCCAGCGGCTCGGGGGCTGGAAACACCATATATTTT CASGSGAGNTIYF
NA TRBJ1-2 TRBV11-2 TRBD1 TGTGCCAGCAGCCCCGGGACAGTCAATGGCTACACCTTC CASSPGTVNGYTF
NA TRBJ1-1 TRBV3-1/TRBV3-2 NA TGTGCCAGCAGAAACCCGGGGGAAAACACTGAAGCTTTCTTT CASRNPGENTEAFF
NA TRBJ1-1 TRBV18 NA TGTGCCAGCTCCCAGTCCCCCCGGGGCACTGAAGCTTTCTTT CASSQSPRGTEAFF
once TRBJ2-1 TRBV9 TRBD2 TGTGCCAGCAGCGCGACTAGCGGGGGAGGGAATGAGCAGTTCTTC CASSATSGGGNEQFF
few TRBJ1-6 TRBV7-9 NA TGTGCCAGCAGCTCCTTAACTCATTCACCCCTCCACTTT CASSSLTHSPLHF
NA TRBJ2-1 TRBV18 TRBD2 TGTGCCAGCTCACCGATCCATTCGGCTAGCGGGAGGGCGGGTGAGCAGTTCTTC CASSPIHSASGRAGEQFF
NA TRBJ2-3 TRBV24-1 TRBD1 TGTGCCACCAGTGACCCGGCGGACAGGGCTACAGATACGCAGTATTTT CATSDPADRATDTQYF
once TRBJ1-5 TRBV28 TRBD1 TGTGCCAGCAGTCCGGACAGGGGGCTCGGTCAGCCCCAGCATTTT CASSPDRGLGQPQHF
NA TRBJ2-2 TRBV2 TRBD1 TGTGCCAGCAGTGTAGGGACAGCTCCCGGGGAGCTGTTTTTT CASSVGTAPGELFF
few TRBJ2-7 TRBV10-1 NA TGCGCCAGCAGTCCTTCGCGTTACGAGCAGTACTTC CASSPSRYEQYF
NA TRBJ2-1 TRBV5-1 NA TGCGCCAGCAGCTTGGTTACCGGGGGGCCGGGGGAGCAGTTCTTC CASSLVTGGPGEQFF
NA TRBJ2-6 TRBV9 NA TGTGCCAGCAGCGTAGCTGACCGACAGATGAGCTCTGGGGCCAACGTCCTGACTTTC CASSVADRQMSSGANVLTF
NA TRBJ2-3 TRBV7-2 TRBD2 TGTGCCAGCAGGACTAGCGGGGGGGCAGATACGCAGTATTTT CASRTSGGADTQYF
NA TRBJ2-1 TRBV4-3 NA TGCGCCAGCAGCCAAGCGCTGGGGGGATGGGATGAGCAGTTCTTC CASSQALGGWDEQFF
once TRBJ2-5 TRBV29-1 TRBD2 TGCAGCGTTGAACCCGGGGGGGGGCGGCAAGAGACCCAGTACTTC CSVEPGGGRQETQYF
few TRBJ1-6 TRBV10-3 TRBD1 TGTGCCATCAGACCCAGGGGGGACAGGGGGCAATCAGGGGGTTCACCCCTCCACTTT CAIRPRGDRGQSGGSPLHF
NA TRBJ2-2 TRBV19 TRBD2 TGTGCCAGCTCAGCGATAGCGGGGGACTTAACCGGGGAGCTGTTTTTT CASSAIAGDLTGELFF
NA TRBJ2-1 TRBV2 NA TGTGCCAGCAGTGAGGAGTGGGGGAGGGAGCAGTTCTTC CASSEEWGREQFF
many TRBJ2-3 TRBV9 NA TGTGCCAGCAGCGTACAGGGGACCCCGACAGATACGCAGTATTTT CASSVQGTPTDTQYF